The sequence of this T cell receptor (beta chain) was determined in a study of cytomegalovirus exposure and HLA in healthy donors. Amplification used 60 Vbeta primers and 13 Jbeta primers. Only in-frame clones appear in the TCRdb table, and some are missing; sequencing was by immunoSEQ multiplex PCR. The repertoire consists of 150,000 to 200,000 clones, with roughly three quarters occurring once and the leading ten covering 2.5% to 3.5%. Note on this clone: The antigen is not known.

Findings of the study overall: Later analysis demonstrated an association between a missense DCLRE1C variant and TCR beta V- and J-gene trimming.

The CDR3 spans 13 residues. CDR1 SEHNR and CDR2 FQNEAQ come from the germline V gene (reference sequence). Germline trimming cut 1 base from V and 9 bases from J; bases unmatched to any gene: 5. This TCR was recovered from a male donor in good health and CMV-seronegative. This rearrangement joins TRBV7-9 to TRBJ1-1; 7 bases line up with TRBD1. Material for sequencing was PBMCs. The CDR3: CASSLGGGQKAFF. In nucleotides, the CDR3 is TGTGCCAGCAGCTTAGGAGGGGGACAGAAAGCTTTCTTT.